A single sample gave rise to the 4 T cell receptor beta chains below, sequenced in a study of blood T cell repertoires in COVID-19 (TCRdb year 2020). The library was obtained by the immunoSEQ multiplex PCR assay. This is the immuneACCESS table as TCRdb keeps it, with only in-frame sequences that have V and J called. A part of the clones is gone; compared with another copy, unresolved V genes explain less than half, and the rest is unexplained. Within this sample are over 200,000 clones, with about four fifths of them counted one time only. Roughly 7.8% of the sample is taken by the ten largest. The sequenced sample consisted of peripheral blood. These receptors came from a woman older than 75 with COVID-19, enrolled during active disease.

The rearrangement joins TRBV20-1 to TRBJ2-2; D not certain. The CDR3 loop spans 11 amino acids. Germline CDR1 DFQATT, CDR2 SNEGSKA (reference sequence). The ends were cut back, 3 bases at V and 11 bases at J, with 10 bases in the middle. The CDR3 spells CSASRRNELFF. The CDR3 nucleotides read TGCAGTGCTAGTCGGCGGAATGAGCTGTTTTTT.

The rearrangement links TRBV5-5 to TRBJ1-1; weak D call: TRBD1 (5 bases). Per germline, CDR1 SGHKS and CDR2 YYEKEE (reference sequence). The CDR3 contains 13 residues. The V and J ends lost 0 bases and 10 bases respectively, with 13 bases between them. The CDR3 reads CASSLEQASPAFF. CDR3 sequence (DNA): TGTGCCAGCAGCTTGGAACAGGCATCCCCAGCTTTCTTT.

This chain links TRBV6-1 with TRBJ1-4; D is unresolved. The CDR3 runs to 17 residues. Trimming stripped 2 bases from V and 0 bases from J, with 13 bases between. The germline CDR1 and CDR2 sequences are MNHNS and SASEGT. The DNA for the CDR3 is TGTGCCAGCAGTGAATTGGGCAGGATTTCAACTAATGAAAAACTGTTTTTT. This translates into CASSELGRISTNEKLFF.

The rearrangement joins TRBV9 to TRBJ2-5; 12 positions match TRBD2. The CDR3 totals 16 residues. Germline V gives CDR1 SGDLS, CDR2 YYNGEE. With V trimmed by 0 bases and J by 5 bases, 5 bases remained unmatched. The CDR3 sequence is CASSVAGTSGRETQYF. CDR3 DNA: TGTGCCAGCAGCGTAGCTGGGACTAGCGGGCGGGAGACCCAGTACTTC. Filled out from reference TRBV9 and TRBJ2-5, the complete variable domain reads DSGVTQTPKHLITATGQRVTLRCSPRSGDLSVYWYQQSLDQGLQFLIQYYNGEERAKGNILERFSAQQFPDLHSELNLSSLELGDSALYFCASSVAGTSGRETQYFGPGTRLLVL.